These 14 T cell receptor beta chains came from one sample sequenced in a study of T cell repertoires in cytomegalovirus infection. TCRdb redid the calling of the reads with MiXCR, one entry per CDR3 protein. The table has about 900,000 distinct CDR3 sequences, around 30% seen once. No antigen is known for these receptors. The input for sequencing was cultured CD8+ T cells from PBMCs, taken from culture after CMV antigen stimulation. These receptors were collected from a human donor in good health (CMV status not recorded). Some clones in this sample may be carry-over from other donors' samples.

This clonotype was seen many times. J is TRBJ1-2 and V is TRBV7-2; D possibly corresponds to TRBD1 (5 bases). CDR1 and CDR2 from the germline V gene are SGHTA and FQGNSA. The CDR3 runs 13 residues. The ends were cut back, 4 bases at V and 4 bases at J, with 10 bases in the middle. For the CDR3, the DNA is TGTGCCAGCAGCTCGGGACGGAGCTATGGCTACACCTTC. This encodes CASSSGRSYGYTF. The full variable domain, completed using reference TRBV7-2 and TRBJ1-2, is GAGVSQSPSNKVTEKGKDVELRCDPISGHTALYWYRQSLGQGLEFLIYFQGNSAPDKSGLPSDRFSAERTGGSVSTLTIQRTQQEDSAVYLCASSSGRSYGYTFGSGTRLTVV.

The chain's CDR3 is CASNRASNPPNYGYTF. The CDR3 DNA sequence: TGTGCCAGCAATCGGGCCTCTAATCCCCCTAACTATGGCTACACCTTC. The genes are TRBV5-5 and TRBJ1-2; no definite D call. The germline CDR1 and CDR2 sequences are SGHKS and YYEKEE (reference sequence). There are 16 residues in the CDR3. V lost 6 bases and J 0 bases, leaving 18 bases between the germline ends. The variable domain in full, completed from reference TRBV5-5 and TRBJ1-2, reads DAGVTQSPTHLIKTRGQQVTLRCSPISGHKSVSWYQQVLGQGPQFIFQYYEKEERGRGNFPDRFSARQFPNYSSELNVNALLLGDSALYLCASNRASNPPNYGYTFGSGTRLTVV.

The chain recombines TRBV12-3 or TRBV12-4 with TRBJ2-2, with TRBD1 matching over 9 bases. The CDR3 consists of 15 residues. Losses at the gene ends were 5 bases for V and 6 bases for J; bases not matched to a gene: 7. The CDR3 here is CASSISTGGAGELFF. The CDR3 DNA sequence: TGTGCCAGCAGTATATCGACAGGGGGGGCCGGGGAGCTGTTTTTT.

There are a few counts of this clonotype. The DNA for the CDR3 is TGCGCCAGCAGCCTTTCAGTGGGGTACAACTATGGCTACACCTTC. It codes for CASSLSVGYNYGYTF. The chain joins TRBV10-2 to TRBJ1-2, with no clear D. Trimming cost V 6 bases and J 2 bases, with 16 bases left between them. The CDR3 is made up of 15 amino acids. CDR1 WSHSY and CDR2 SAAADI come from the germline V gene.

The chain employs TRBV6-6 and TRBJ2-1; 14 bases fit TRBD2. The CDR3 consists of 13 residues. Germline lookup yields CDR1 MNHNY and CDR2 SVGAGI (reference sequence). The CDR3, as DNA: TGTGTTGCGACTAGCGGGGGGGCAGTCGAGCAGTTCTTC. Translating gives CVATSGGAVEQFF.

In its sample, this clonotype was seen a few times. The V gene is TRBV6-5, the J gene TRBJ1-1, with D unresolved. Trimming removed 0 bases from V and 2 bases from J, with 7 bases in between. CDR3 length equals 14 residues. CDR1 is MNHEY and CDR2 is SVGAGI in the germline V gene. The CDR3 spells CASSYSRRNTEAFF. CDR3 sequence (DNA): TGTGCCAGCAGTTACTCGAGGCGTAACACTGAAGCTTTCTTT.

The chain is built from TRBV5-6 and TRBJ2-3, with unresolved D. Germline V lookup: CDR1 SGHDT, CDR2 YYEEEE. V was shortened by 4 bases and J by 0 bases, with 12 bases between the two germline ends. The CDR3 runs to 15 residues. Written as DNA, the CDR3 is TGTGCCAGCAGCATCGACGGTTTCAGCACAGATACGCAGTATTTT. Translating gives CASSIDGFSTDTQYF.

This clonotype was counted between two and nine times. The chain combines TRBV25-1 with TRBJ1-2; D unclear. The V end was cut by 1 base, the J end by 3 bases, with 9 bases between. The CDR3 sequence is 14 residues long. Germline V gene data show CDR1 as MGHDK and CDR2 as SYGVNS. The CDR3 DNA is TGTGCCAGCAGTGAATGGGCCGGGTACTATGGCTACACCTTC. Translation: CASSEWAGYYGYTF.

At least ten counts were recorded for this clonotype. The chain carries TRBV7-8 and TRBJ2-3, with D tentatively TRBD1 (6 bases). The V gene lost 0 bases and the J gene lost 7 bases, with 20 bases spanning the gap. Germline-derived CDR1 and CDR2 are SGHVS and FQNEAQ. This CDR3 comprises 17 residues. CDR3 sequence (DNA): TGTGCCAGCAGCTTAGCTGGGGGCCTTGCACATGGAAATACGCAGTATTTT. Translating it yields CASSLAGGLAHGNTQYF. Full variable domain (remainder filled in from reference TRBV7-8 and TRBJ2-3): GAGVSQSPRYKVAKRGQDVALRCDPISGHVSLFWYQQALGQGPEFLTYFQNEAQLDKSGLPSDRFFAERPEGSVSTLKIQRTQQEDSAVYLCASSLAGGLAHGNTQYFGPGTRLTVL.

This clonotype was detected only a few times. This rearrangement joins TRBV4-1 to TRBJ1-4; 9 bases align to TRBD1. CDR1 and CDR2 from the germline V gene are MGHRA and YSYEKL. With V trimmed by 1 base and J by 7 bases, 7 bases remained unmatched. The CDR3 runs to 16 residues. CDR3 in DNA: TGCGCCAGCAGCCAAGGGCAGGACAGGGGCCTTGAAAAACTGTTTTTT. Its protein is CASSQGQDRGLEKLFF.

This clonotype has a count of ten or more. The V gene is TRBV7-8, the J gene TRBJ2-2; D is possibly TRBD2 (6 bases). The germline V gene has CDR1 SGHVS and CDR2 FQNEAQ. V was trimmed by 5 bases and J by 7 bases, leaving 17 bases between them. The CDR3 consists of 15 residues. Written as DNA, the CDR3 is TGTGCCAGCAGCCATATTGCGGGGACTGTCGGGGAGCTGTTTTTT. Translation gives CASSHIAGTVGELFF. Full variable domain (missing parts from reference TRBV7-8 and TRBJ2-2): GAGVSQSPRYKVAKRGQDVALRCDPISGHVSLFWYQQALGQGPEFLTYFQNEAQLDKSGLPSDRFFAERPEGSVSTLKIQRTQQEDSAVYLCASSHIAGTVGELFFGEGSRLTVL.

The genes are TRBV19 and TRBJ2-2; 7 positions agree with TRBD2. Trimming at V came to 4 bases and at J to 7 bases, leaving 3 bases not matched to a gene. Per germline, CDR1 LNHDA and CDR2 SQIVND (reference sequence). The CDR3 is 13 amino acids. CDR3 nucleotide sequence: TGTGCCAGTAGTACCTCGGGAGGCGGGGAGCTGTTTTTT. Its translation is CASSTSGGGELFF.

The chain combines TRBV27 with TRBJ1-1; 10 positions agree with TRBD1. This CDR3 has 18 residues. Germline CDR1 is MNHEY and CDR2 is SMNVEV (reference sequence). V dropped 6 bases and J dropped 0; count of bases not matched to a gene: 13. The CDR3 nucleotides are TGTGCCAGCAGACCAGAGCGACAGGGGGCCAACGTGAACACTGAAGCTTTCTTT. Translating gives CASRPERQGANVNTEAFF.

The table lists this clonotype with a few counts. The genes are TRBV12-3 or TRBV12-4 and TRBJ2-7, with D perhaps given as TRBD1 or TRBD2 (5 bases each). Trimming shortened V by 4 bases and J by 0 bases, and 16 bases separated the two germline ends. The CDR3 is 16 amino acids. CDR3 in amino acids: CASSSAGTGSSYEQYF. CDR3 DNA sequence: TGTGCCAGCAGTTCGGCCGGGACGGGTAGCTCCTACGAGCAGTACTTC.